This TCR beta chain was sequenced in a study of graft-versus-host responses after intestinal transplantation. Study-level information: Multivisceral, liver-intestinal, or isolated intestinal grafts went to recipients. Each recipient received anti-thymocyte globulin induction, then tacrolimus and steroids for approximately three years.

The assay was immunoSEQ multiplex PCR, and TCRdb's table has in-frame clones only and misses some. Seen here are about 98,000 clones, more than 75% observed once, and the top ten hold more than 1.4%. Overall study results and limits: GvH clones occurred in recipient marrow; some first appeared in ileum or blood. Within the allografts of patients who had graft-donor T cell macrochimerism, graft-versus-host to host-versus-graft clonal ratios were high.

Germline V CDR1 and CDR2: GTSNPN, SVGIG (reference sequence). CDR3 length: 15 amino acids. Trimming took 0 bases from V and 4 from J; bases not matched to a gene: 9. Comments on this clone: The antigen is not known.

This specimen consisted of PBMCs, obtained 255 days after intestinal transplant. The chain couples TRBV30 to TRBJ2-7, with 7 bases lining up with TRBD2. The receptor comes from a human patient who received an intestinal transplant, so some T cells may come from the graft donor. The CDR3 region has the DNA TGTGCCTGGAGTGTACAAGCGGGGATCTTATACGAGCAGTACTTC. Its translation: CAWSVQAGILYEQYF. Filled out from reference TRBV30 and TRBJ2-7, the complete variable domain reads SQTIHQWPATLVQPVGSPLSLECTVEGTSNPNLYWYRQAAGRGLQLLFYSVGIGQISSEVPQNLSASRPQDRQFILSSKKLLLSDSGFYLCAWSVQAGILYEQYFGPGTRLTVT.